These 17 T cell receptor beta chains originate from one sample sequenced in a study of tissue T cells after allogeneic stem cell transplantation. Assay: immunoSEQ multiplex PCR; the TCRdb copy retains only in-frame clones and omits some. This table holds 20,000 to 25,000 clones, 69% found once. Sequenced material: blood. Source of these receptors: a female BALB/c mouse in good health. MHC haplotype of the mouse line: H2-d.

This clone was seen just once. Gene and germline names: mouse. The read falls 1 residue short of the CDR3 end, and the missing part is taken from the germline J gene. J is TRBJ1-1 and V is TRBV19; the D gene is possibly TRBD1 (5 bases). The ends were cut back, 5 bases at V and 0 bases at J, with 11 bases in the middle. In germline, CDR1 is FNHDT, CDR2 SITEND (reference sequence). This CDR3 has 14 amino acids. CDR3: CASSTDSANTEVFF. CDR3 DNA, as far as it was read: TGTGCCAGCAGCACCGACAGTGCAAACACAGAAGTCTTC. Full variable domain (outside the CDR3, taken from reference TRBV19 and TRBJ1-1): GGIITQTPKFLIGQEGQKLTLKCQQNFNHDTMYWYRQDSGKGLRLIYYSITENDLQKGDLSEGYDASREKKSSFSLTVTSAQKNEMAVFLCASSTDSANTEVFFGKGTRLTVV.

A word on this clone: Gene names follow the mouse nomenclature. The CDR3 is cut off 1 residue early in the read; its end comes from the germline J gene. V usage is TRBV31 and J usage is TRBJ1-3; D unresolved. The germline V and J ends were trimmed by 1 base and 0 bases, with 7 bases remaining between them. This CDR3 comprises 14 residues. From germline, CDR1 is GKSSPN and CDR2 SITVG. Incomplete CDR3 DNA: TGTGCCTGGAGTCAACAGAATTCTGGAAATACGCTCTAT. As protein: CAWSQQNSGNTLY. In full, the CDR3 reads CAWSQQNSGNTLYF.

In its sample, this clone was seen once. These gene names are mouse names. Read data end 1 residue before the CDR3 end; the end is taken from the germline J gene. The rearrangement joins TRBV13-2 to TRBJ2-5; 13 bases line up with TRBD2. V shed 3 bases, J shed 2 bases, and the junction held 3 bases outside the gene matches. Germline loops: CDR1 NNHNN, CDR2 SYGAGS (reference sequence). The CDR3 loop spans 16 amino acids. CDR3 amino acids: CASGGGLGGVQDTQYF. The sequenced CDR3 bases are TGTGCCAGCGGTGGGGGACTGGGGGGGGTCCAAGACACCCAGTAC.

Remarks on this clone: Germline is not matched at one junction end, which may reflect a read error. Mouse names are used for the genes. The read ends 1 residue early relative to the CDR3; the germline J gene fills the gap. Other DNA sequences in the same sample also yield this CDR3. The chain combines TRBV19 with TRBJ1-1; 8 bases agree with TRBD1. Germline V gene lookup returns CDR1 FNHDT and CDR2 SITEND (reference sequence). This CDR3 has 13 residues. The CDR3 DNA, read in part, is TGTGCCAGCATCTCGACAGGGGACACAGAGGTCTTC. Amino acid sequence: CASISTGDTEVF. The CDR3, in full, reads CASISTGDTEVFF.

On this clone: Gene names refer to mouse genes. Read data end 1 residue before the CDR3 end; the end is taken from the germline J gene. The chain couples TRBV1 to TRBJ1-2; perhaps TRBD1 as D (5 bases). Trimming removed 2 bases at V and 0 bases at J, with 10 bases between. Germline V gene data show CDR1 as NSQYPW and CDR2 as LRSPGD (reference sequence). The CDR3 contains 15 residues. Partial CDR3 DNA: TGCACCTGCAGTGCATGGAAGGGGTCAAACTCCGACTACACC. Translated, it gives CTCSAWKGSNSDYT. The whole CDR3 protein reads CTCSAWKGSNSDYTF.

Concerning this clone itself: Here the gene names and germline are mouse. The read comes to an end 1 residue before the CDR3 does, leaving the germline J gene to fill in the end. The V gene is TRBV13-2, the J gene TRBJ2-7; D unclear. The CDR3 is 11 amino acids. The V gene's germline CDR1 is NNHNN and CDR2 SYGAGS (reference sequence). Trimming took off 5 bases at V and 6 bases at J, with 9 bases between the two ends. The CDR3 sequence is CASGGGLEQYF. The part of the CDR3 DNA that was read is TGTGCCAGCGGGGGTGGGCTTGAACAGTAC.

Turning to this clone: Gene labels here are mouse ones. The CDR3 DNA, read in part, is TGTGCCAGCAGTGCGAGGGACACCCAGTAC. Amino acid sequence: CASSARDTQY. The full CDR3 protein is CASSARDTQYF. The V call is TRBV13-1, the J call TRBJ2-5; D is unclear. The CDR3 end lies 1 residue beyond the end of the read and is filled in from the germline J gene. This CDR3 is built from 11 residues. CDR1 and CDR2 from the germline V gene are NSHNY and SYGAGN. The V and J ends lost 3 bases and 6 bases respectively, with 5 bases between them.

There are a few counts of this clone. Gene names follow the mouse nomenclature. CDR3 loop: CASSQDTYEQYF. The part of the CDR3 DNA that was read is TGTGCCAGCAGCCAAGATACGTATGAACAGTAC. The chain carries TRBV5 and TRBJ2-7; D call uncertain. The sequenced fragment ends 1 residue before the CDR3 boundary, so the rest is inferred from the germline J gene. The germline V and J ends were trimmed by 0 bases and 4 bases, with 4 bases remaining between them. This CDR3 is built from 12 residues. Germline CDR1 reads LGHNA; CDR2 reads YNLKQL (reference sequence).

Notes on this clone: Gene names and germline refer to mouse. The read ends 1 residue shy of where the CDR3 ends; the end is completed using the germline J gene. This chain connects TRBV29 to TRBJ1-1; 11 nucleotides match TRBD1. Trimming took 2 bases from V and 3 from J; bases not matched to a gene: 2. Germline CDR1 reads MSHET; CDR2 reads SYDVDS. The CDR3 is 15 amino acids. The CDR3 bases that were read are TGTGCTAGCAGTTTAAGGACAGGGGGCTACACAGAAGTCTTC. It is translated as CASSLRTGGYTEVF. The whole CDR3 reads CASSLRTGGYTEVFF.

This clone was counted a few times. Genes here carry mouse names. The read terminates 1 residue ahead of where the CDR3 ends, so the germline J gene completes it. The chain is built from TRBV31 and TRBJ2-3; D gene unclear. Germline V lookup: CDR1 GKSSPN, CDR2 SITVG. This CDR3 contains 13 residues. V was pared by 0 bases and J by 4 bases, with 8 bases between. The CDR3 DNA, read in part, is TGTGCCTGGAGTCTAAACGGCCCAGAAACGCTGTAT. Translating gives CAWSLNGPETLY. The full CDR3 protein reads CAWSLNGPETLYF.

This clone appeared a few times. Germline and genes here are mouse. Read data end 1 residue before the CDR3 end; the end is taken from the germline J gene. The chain has TRBV13-2 and TRBJ2-7, with TRBD2 matching 13 bases. The CDR3 consists of 14 residues. From germline, CDR1 is NNHNN and CDR2 SYGAGS (reference sequence). V dropped 5 bases and J dropped 3; count of bases not matched to a gene: 2. CDR3: CASGGLGGRYEQYF. The CDR3 bases that were read are TGTGCCAGCGGCGGACTGGGGGGGCGCTATGAACAGTAC.

On this clone itself: Here the gene names and germline are mouse. The read finishes 1 residue shy of the CDR3 end, and the germline J gene is used to complete it. The V call is TRBV13-1, the J call TRBJ2-1; TRBD2 aligns across 11 bases. The junction had 3 bases not matched to a gene; V was cut back by 4 bases and J by 6 bases. CDR3 length: 14 amino acids. Germline values: CDR1 NSHNY, CDR2 SYGAGN. The CDR3 protein is CASSRTGGFAEQFF. The sequenced CDR3 bases are TGTGCCAGCAGTAGGACTGGGGGGTTTGCTGAGCAGTTC.

Notes on this clone: The genes are named according to mouse. The read ends 1 residue shy of where the CDR3 ends; the end is completed using the germline J gene. The V call is TRBV29, the J call TRBJ1-5; 12 bases line up with TRBD1. The CDR3 is made up of 16 amino acids. Germline loops: CDR1 MSHET, CDR2 SYDVDS. The ends lost 6 bases at V and 3 bases at J; junction bases unmatched: 6. The DNA read from the CDR3 is TGTGCTAGCAGCACCGGGACAGGGGGCGGCAACCAGGCTCCGCTT. This codes for CASSTGTGGGNQAPL. The whole CDR3 protein reads CASSTGTGGGNQAPLF.

To note about this clone: All gene names here are mouse names. The read ends 1 residue shy of where the CDR3 ends; the end is completed using the germline J gene. V and J are TRBV19 and TRBJ1-1; maybe TRBD1 (6 bases). Germline assignment: CDR1 FNHDT and CDR2 SITEND (reference sequence). The V gene lost 1 base and the J gene lost 7 bases, with 11 bases spanning the gap. This CDR3 contains 13 residues. CDR3 DNA, as far as it was read: TGTGCCAGCAGTATACGGGACAAAAAAGAAGTCTTC. It is translated as CASSIRDKKEVF. The whole CDR3 is CASSIRDKKEVFF.

For this clone: Mouse names are used for the genes. The read ends 1 residue before the CDR3 terminus; that terminus is restored from the germline J gene. The chain couples TRBV13-1 to TRBJ1-1; no reliable D call. Trimming removed 3 bases at V and 4 bases at J, with 10 bases between. There are 13 residues in the CDR3. From germline, CDR1 is NSHNY and CDR2 SYGAGN. CDR3 DNA, as far as it was read: TGTGCCAGCAGTGTAGGGAGGGCCACAGAAGTCTTC. This sequence encodes CASSVGRATEVF. The full CDR3 is CASSVGRATEVFF.

The table lists this clone with a few counts. The gene names here belong to mouse. The read terminates 1 residue ahead of where the CDR3 ends, so the germline J gene completes it. The gene calls are TRBV2 and TRBJ2-7; TRBD2 agrees at 10 bases. V dropped 4 bases and J dropped 4; count of bases not matched to a gene: 4. Germline assignment: CDR1 LGHNA and CDR2 YSYQKL. There are 14 residues in the CDR3. The sequenced CDR3 bases are TGTGCCAGCAGCCCAGCGGACTGGGGGTATGAACAGTAC. Protein product: CASSPADWGYEQY. The entire CDR3 sequence reads CASSPADWGYEQYF.

Comments on this clone: Genes here carry mouse names. The sequence runs out 1 residue before the end of the CDR3; the remainder is reconstructed from the germline J gene. This chain connects TRBV20 to TRBJ2-7, with 7 bases matching TRBD2. The CDR3 consists of 11 residues. Germline-derived CDR1 and CDR2 are GFQATS and STVNSAI. V trimming: 6 bases; J trimming: 5 bases; junction bases outside the gene matches: 4. The DNA read from the CDR3 is TGTGGTGCCGGGACTGTGGATGAACAGTAC. Protein: CGAGTVDEQY. The full CDR3 sequence reads CGAGTVDEQYF.